Below are 19 T cell receptor beta chains sequenced from a single sample in a study of neurological immune-mediated disorders. TCRdb re-called the 5' RACE reads through MiXCR, storing one row per CDR3 protein. This table holds 50,000 to 65,000 distinct CDR3 sequences, 4% to 6% found once. Sequencing input: PBMCs. The source is a woman aged 45-65 years with multiple sclerosis.

This clonotype was detected ten times or more. The chain couples TRBV20-1 to TRBJ2-3; the D is unclear. V lost 3 bases and J lost 2, with 15 bases in between. CDR3 length: 15 amino acids. Germline lookup yields CDR1 DFQATT and CDR2 SNEGSKA (reference sequence). CDR3 sequence reads: CSARAPALNTDTQYF. The DNA for the CDR3 is TGCAGTGCTAGGGCCCCAGCGTTGAACACAGATACGCAGTATTTT.

This clonotype was recorded many times. V usage is TRBV7-9 and J usage is TRBJ2-3, with D possibly TRBD1 on 6 matching bases. CDR3 size: 13 residues. Per the germline V gene, CDR1 is SEHNR and CDR2 is FQNEAQ (reference sequence). V shed 8 bases and J shed 2 bases, with 11 bases lying between them. The CDR3 DNA reads TGTGCCAGCTCAAGGGGGTACACAGATACGCAGTATTTT. Protein sequence: CASSRGYTDTQYF.

This clonotype appeared many times. The chain has TRBV20-1 and TRBJ2-7; either TRBD1 or TRBD2 may supply D (5 bases each). Germline V CDR1 and CDR2: DFQATT, SNEGSKA (reference sequence). Deletions cut 0 bases from V and 0 bases from J, with 9 bases between. This CDR3 has 14 residues. The CDR3: CSARDRGSSYEQYF. The DNA for the CDR3 is TGCAGTGCTAGAGACCGGGGCTCCTCCTACGAGCAGTACTTC.

Regarding this clonotype: This may arise from a read error, as a much more abundant clone is one base away. The V and J genes are TRBV20-1 and TRBJ2-3, with D possibly called TRBD1 or TRBD2 (5 bases each). This CDR3 has 15 residues. Trimming took off 2 bases at V and 4 bases at J, with 16 bases between the two ends. The germline CDR1 and CDR2 sequences are DFQATT and SNEGSKA (reference sequence). The CDR3 is CSARKLGVKADTQYF. For the CDR3, the DNA is TGCAGTGCTAGAAAACTAGGGGTTAAGGCAGATACGCAGTATTTT.

This clonotype was picked up many times. The J gene is TRBJ1-1, the V gene TRBV7-9, with TRBD1 as a possible D gene (6 bases). V shed 2 bases and J shed 4 bases, with 8 bases lying between them. The CDR3 is 13 amino acids. Germline V gives CDR1 SEHNR, CDR2 FQNEAQ (reference sequence). As DNA, the CDR3 is TGTGCCAGCAGCTTACAGGGGAGCACTGAAGCTTTCTTT. Protein product: CASSLQGSTEAFF.

This clonotype was observed many times. V and J are TRBV5-1 and TRBJ1-1, with D possibly TRBD1 on 5 matching bases. The CDR3 is 14 amino acids. CDR1 and CDR2 from the germline V gene are SGHRS and YFSETQ. Trimming cost V 3 bases and J 0 bases, with 9 bases left between them. The CDR3 is CASSSGRLNTEAFF. The CDR3 DNA sequence: TGCGCCAGCAGCTCGGGACGCCTGAACACTGAAGCTTTCTTT. The whole variable domain, filled in from reference TRBV5-1 and TRBJ1-1, reads KAGVTQTPRYLIKTRGQQVTLSCSPISGHRSVSWYQQTPGQGLQFLFEYFSETQRNKGNFPGRFSGRQFSNSRSEMNVSTLELGDSALYLCASSSGRLNTEAFFGQGTRLTVV.

This clonotype was observed at least ten times. The chain carries TRBV15 and TRBJ2-2, with 8 bases lining up with TRBD2. The CDR3 has 15 amino acids. V lost 4 bases to trimming and J lost 3 bases; unmatched junction nucleotides: 4. From germline, CDR1 is LNHNV and CDR2 YYDKDF (reference sequence). The CDR3 loop is CATSTSGFYTGELFF. CDR3 DNA: TGTGCCACCAGCACTAGCGGGTTTTACACCGGGGAGCTGTTTTTT.

This clonotype was seen at least ten times. This rearrangement joins TRBV9 to TRBJ1-1, with 7 nucleotides matching TRBD1. The CDR3 is 15 residues long. J was trimmed by 2 bases and V by 0 bases; bases with no gene match: 4. Germline V gene sequence: CDR1 SGDLS, CDR2 YYNGEE. The CDR3 loop is CASSVAGDSNTEAFF. The CDR3 DNA reads as TGTGCCAGCAGCGTAGCGGGGGACAGCAACACTGAAGCTTTCTTT.

This clonotype was observed many times. V gene TRBV5-6 combines with J gene TRBJ2-3; the D call may be TRBD1 or TRBD2 (5 bases each). V lost 2 bases to trimming and J lost 4 bases, with 11 bases between them. The length of the CDR3 is 14 residues. Germline values: CDR1 SGHDT, CDR2 YYEEEE. CDR3 residues: CASSFGSGPDTQYF. CDR3 in DNA: TGTGCCAGCAGCTTTGGTTCGGGGCCAGATACGCAGTATTTT.

This clonotype has at least ten counts. The rearrangement links TRBV7-7 to TRBJ2-3; the match to TRBD2 covers 8 bases. This CDR3 spans 11 amino acids. Germline-derived CDR1 and CDR2 are SSHAT and FNYEAQ (reference sequence). Here the CDR3 reads CASGDADTQYF. The CDR3 nucleotides read TGTGCTAGCGGGGATGCAGATACGCAGTATTTT.

This clonotype has more than one count but fewer than ten. CDR3 protein: CASSLALGLQAARPLIGELFF. The CDR3 bases are TGTGCCAGCAGCTTAGCATTAGGGCTTCAGGCTGCCCGACCTTTGATCGGGGAGCTGTTTTTT. The genes are TRBV11-2 and TRBJ2-2; D gene ambiguous. With 1 base removed from V and 7 bases from J, the gap between germline ends came to 31 bases. Germline V gene sequence: CDR1 SGHAT, CDR2 FQNNGV. This CDR3 region has 21 residues.

This clonotype showed up many times. The rearrangement joins TRBV12-3 or TRBV12-4 to TRBJ2-5; TRBD1 might be the D (5 bases). The CDR3 length is 12 residues. V lost 2 bases, J lost 10 bases, and 11 bases lay in between. The CDR3 loop reads CASSLTDTSQYF. The CDR3 coding sequence is TGTGCCAGCAGTTTAACGGACACGAGCCAGTACTTC.

This clonotype was observed at least ten times. One end of the junction does not line up with germline, which may come from a read error. The chain links TRBV6-2 or TRBV6-3 to TRBJ1-6; no clear D. This CDR3 is 12 amino acids long. Per germline, CDR1 MNHEY and CDR2 SVGEGT. For the CDR3, the DNA is TGTGCCAGCAGTTACCCTGAGGCACCCCTCAACTTT. Protein: CASSYPEAPLNF.

This clonotype was counted ten times or more. The chain has TRBV18 and TRBJ1-3, with D unresolved. Germline V gene sequence: CDR1 KGHSH, CDR2 LQKENI. The CDR3 loop spans 13 amino acids. Trimming took off 2 bases at V and 2 bases at J, with 4 bases between the two ends. CDR3 amino acids: CASSPSTGNTIYF. The CDR3 DNA reads TGTGCCAGCTCACCATCGACTGGAAACACCATATATTTT.

This clonotype was picked up many times. This chain uses TRBV29-1 with TRBJ2-5, with D perhaps TRBD2 (6 bases). CDR1 is SQVTM and CDR2 is ANQGSEA in the germline V gene. The CDR3 covers 12 residues. V was shortened by 4 bases and J by 4 bases, with 10 bases between the two germline ends. The CDR3 bases are TGCAGCGTTGGGAACGGGGGAGAGACCCAGTACTTC. This codes for CSVGNGGETQYF.

The sample holds many counts of this clonotype. The germline gene is not matched at one end of the junction; a read error may be the cause. The V and J genes are TRBV20-1 and TRBJ1-5; perhaps TRBD1 as D (5 bases). CDR3 size: 14 residues. Germline V lookup: CDR1 DFQATT, CDR2 SNEGSKA (reference sequence). CDR3 residues: CSALDLRGNQPQNF. The CDR3 DNA reads TGCAGTGCTCTGGACCTAAGGGGCAATCAGCCCCAGAATTTT.

This clonotype was counted many times. V gene TRBV7-8 combines with J gene TRBJ1-4; 8 nucleotides match TRBD1. Germline loops: CDR1 SGHVS, CDR2 FQNEAQ. V dropped 5 bases and J dropped 4; count of bases not matched to a gene: 15. CDR3 length: 18 residues. For the CDR3, the DNA is TGTGCCAGCAGCCTTAGTGTAGGACAGGGCTTTTATAATGAAAAACTGTTTTTT. This translates into CASSLSVGQGFYNEKLFF.

This clonotype was counted at least ten times. The chain carries TRBV6-1 and TRBJ2-7, with 9 bases fitting TRBD1. Looked up from germline, CDR1 is MNHNS and CDR2 is SASEGT. Losses at the gene ends were 4 bases for V and 5 bases for J; bases not matched to a gene: 9. The CDR3 is 15 amino acids. CDR3 DNA: TGTGCCAGCAGTGTATCCGGGACAGGGTCCGACGAGCAGTACGTC. Amino acid sequence: CASSVSGTGSDEQYV.

This clonotype was observed at least ten times. The chain employs TRBV20-1 and TRBJ2-7; D unresolved. Trimming pared 3 bases from V and 3 bases from J, leaving 9 bases between. The CDR3 runs 12 residues. From germline, CDR1 is DFQATT and CDR2 SNEGSKA (reference sequence). The CDR3 is CSASSHSYEQYF. The CDR3 DNA sequence: TGCAGTGCTAGCTCCCATAGCTACGAGCAGTACTTC.